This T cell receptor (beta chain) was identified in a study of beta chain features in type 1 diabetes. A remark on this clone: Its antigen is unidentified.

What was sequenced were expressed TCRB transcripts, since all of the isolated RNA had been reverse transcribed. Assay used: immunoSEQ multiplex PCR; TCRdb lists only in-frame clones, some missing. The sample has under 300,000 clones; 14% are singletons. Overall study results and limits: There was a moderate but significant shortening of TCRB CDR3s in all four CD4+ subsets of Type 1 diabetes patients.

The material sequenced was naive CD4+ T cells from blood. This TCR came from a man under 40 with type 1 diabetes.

CDR3 nucleotide sequence: TGTGCCAGCAGCCCTAAGAAAGGACAGACTGGAAACTATGGCTACACCTTC. Translating it yields CASSPKKGQTGNYGYTF. This chain joins TRBV7-8 and TRBJ1-2; the D gene is possibly TRBD1 (6 bases). CDR1 and CDR2 from the germline V gene are SGHVS and FQNEAQ. Trimming stripped 5 bases from V and 2 bases from J, with 21 bases between. The CDR3 has 17 amino acids.